This T cell receptor (beta chain) was profiled in a study of prognosis after radiotherapy for stage I lung cancer. This clonotype has at least ten counts. From genomic DNA, TCR beta CDR3 was amplified by two-round multiplex PCR. Primers specific to each TRBV and TRBJ gene were used in first-round PCR. One entry per CDR3 protein results from TCRdb running MiXCR on the multiplex PCR reads. The sample lists about 20,000 distinct CDR3 sequences, roughly 40% seen once, with approximately 52% in the top ten. There are 13 residues in the CDR3. The germline gives CDR1 KGHSH, CDR2 LQKENI. The V and J ends lost 2 bases and 8 bases respectively, with 12 bases between them.

This clonotype was obtained from a donor aged 50 or older with non-small cell lung cancer. The sample consisted of PBMCs, taken before or after stereotactic body radiation therapy (not recorded which). The rearrangement links TRBV18 to TRBJ1-2; D uncertain. CDR3 nucleotides: TGTGCCAGCTCACCAGTTGAGGAGGAGGGCTACACCTTC. Protein sequence: CASSPVEEEGYTF.